This is a list of T cell receptor beta chains from one sample in a study of early T cells in non-severe SARS-CoV-2 infection. TCRdb reprocessed the 5' RACE reads with MiXCR, giving one entry per CDR3 protein. The sample contains fewer than 85,000 distinct CDR3 sequences, roughly 15% of which appear only once. The material sequenced was whole blood, taken at baseline. The receptor source for this set is an adult who was a healthcare worker with PCR-confirmed SARS-CoV-2 infection or an uninfected control (not recorded which). CDR3s include the opening cysteine and the closing phenylalanine or tryptophan. A D gene is named only where the DNA matches it firmly. Rows may omit the clone size; those that give it use once, few, many or a size class.

CDR3 protein | CDR3 DNA | CDR3 length | D gene | J gene | clone size | V gene
CASSFFGLDEQFF | TGCGCCAGCAGCTTCTTTGGTTTGGATGAGCAGTTCTTC | 13 | . | TRBJ2-1 | few | TRBV5-1
CASSQGTQGYEQYF | TGTGCCAGCAGCCAAGGGACTCAGGGCTACGAGCAGTACTTC | 14 | . | TRBJ2-7 | . | TRBV4-2
CASSSRRGLRDTGELFF | TGTGCCAGTAGTAGTCGACGGGGGCTCAGGGACACCGGGGAGCTGTTTTTT | 17 | . | TRBJ2-2 | . | TRBV19
CASSLGDVSTDTQYF | TGTGCCAGCAGCCTCGGAGACGTGAGCACAGATACGCAGTATTTT | 15 | . | TRBJ2-3 | . | TRBV7-6
CASSEGLAGGTTYEQYF | TGTGCCAGCAGCGAGGGACTAGCGGGAGGTACTACCTACGAGCAGTACTTC | 17 | TRBD2 | TRBJ2-7 | many | TRBV7-2
CSVDLTGSDEQYF | TGCAGCGTTGACCTGACGGGGAGCGACGAGCAGTACTTC | 13 | . | TRBJ2-7 | many | TRBV29-1
CASSLLAGYNEQFF | TGCGCCAGCAGCTTATTAGCGGGGTACAATGAGCAGTTCTTC | 14 | TRBD2 | TRBJ2-1 | many | TRBV5-1
CASSPGWGRETQYF | TGTGCCAGCAGCCCCGGATGGGGTCGGGAGACCCAGTACTTC | 14 | . | TRBJ2-5 | . | TRBV14
CASRGADSNQPQHF | TGTGCCAGCCGGGGGGCTGATAGCAATCAGCCCCAGCATTTT | 14 | . | TRBJ1-5 | . | TRBV4-2
CASSAGQGPSQPQHF | TGTGCCAGCAGCGCGGGACAGGGGCCCAGTCAGCCCCAGCATTTT | 15 | TRBD1 | TRBJ1-5 | many | TRBV9
CSVGDSGNEQYF | TGCAGCGTTGGGGATAGCGGGAACGAGCAGTACTTC | 12 | TRBD2 | TRBJ2-7 | . | TRBV29-1
CASSLVWDEAFF | TGTGCCAGCAGCCTCGTTTGGGATGAAGCTTTCTTT | 12 | . | TRBJ1-1 | . | TRBV6-2/TRBV6-3
CASSPVGTGDEQYF | TGTGCCAGCAGCCCCGTGGGGACAGGGGACGAGCAGTACTTC | 14 | TRBD1 | TRBJ2-7 | . | TRBV5-6
CASSLGFNEKLFF | TGTGCCAGCAGTCTGGGGTTTAATGAAAAACTGTTTTTT | 13 | . | TRBJ1-4 | many | TRBV27
CASSVGGSRSYEQYF | TGTGCCAGCAGCGTAGGGGGTAGCAGGTCCTACGAGCAGTACTTC | 15 | . | TRBJ2-7 | few | TRBV9
CASSLDRGYSPLHF | TGTGCCAGCAGTTTGGACAGGGGATATTCACCCCTCCACTTT | 14 | TRBD1 | TRBJ1-6 | . | TRBV27
CASSLTSGRAYNEQFF | TGTGCCAGCAGTTTGACTAGCGGGAGAGCCTACAATGAGCAGTTCTTC | 16 | TRBD2 | TRBJ2-1 | once | TRBV27
CASSLLSSGRAGETQYF | TGTGCCAGCAGTTTATTATCGAGCGGGAGGGCCGGGGAGACCCAGTACTTC | 17 | TRBD2 | TRBJ2-5 | few | TRBV27
CAWNWAGGGYEQYF | TGTGCCTGGAACTGGGCGGGAGGTGGGTACGAGCAGTACTTC | 14 | TRBD2 | TRBJ2-7 | many | TRBV30
CASSPIKYAQTYEQYF | TGTGCCAGCAGCCCGATAAAGTATGCTCAGACCTACGAGCAGTACTTC | 16 | . | TRBJ2-7 | few | TRBV11-2
CASLNTGELFF | TGTGCCAGTTTGAACACCGGGGAGCTGTTTTTT | 11 | . | TRBJ2-2 | . | TRBV19
CASSVDSDEQFF | TGTGCCAGCAGTGTGGACAGCGATGAGCAGTTCTTC | 12 | . | TRBJ2-1 | few | TRBV28
CASSSGDRPSMSQYF | TGTGCCAGCAGTTCCGGGGACAGGCCTTCCATGAGCCAGTACTTC | 15 | TRBD1 | TRBJ2-7 | many | TRBV28
CASSVEQGSYEQYF | TGTGCCAGCAGTGTAGAACAAGGTTCCTACGAGCAGTACTTC | 14 | . | TRBJ2-7 | . | TRBV2
CASSQDPRDEQFF | TGCGCCAGCAGCCAAGATCCCCGGGATGAGCAGTTCTTC | 13 | . | TRBJ2-1 | once | TRBV4-1
CASSPATSGRANTGELFF | TGTGCCAGCAGCCCCGCGACTAGCGGGCGTGCGAACACCGGGGAGCTGTTTTTT | 18 | TRBD2 | TRBJ2-2 | few | TRBV7-3
CASSYSTSGQGNEQFF | TGTGCCAGCAGTTACTCGACTAGCGGGCAGGGGAATGAGCAGTTCTTC | 16 | TRBD2 | TRBJ2-1 | few | TRBV6-6
CAWSQRERDTQYF | TGTGCCTGGAGTCAAAGGGAGCGGGATACGCAGTATTTT | 13 | . | TRBJ2-3 | many | TRBV30
CASINRICQPQHF | TGTGCCAGCATCAACAGAATCTGTCAGCCCCAGCATTTT | 13 | . | TRBJ1-5 | . | TRBV21-1
CASSEPRGPYEQYF | TGTGCCAGCAGTGAACCCCGGGGGCCCTACGAGCAGTACTTC | 14 | . | TRBJ2-7 | many | TRBV2
CSARDRDRMNTEAFF | TGCAGTGCTAGGGACAGGGATCGCATGAACACTGAAGCTTTCTTT | 15 | TRBD1 | TRBJ1-1 | . | TRBV20-1
CASTTEVHEQYF | TGTGCCAGTACTACGGAGGTCCACGAGCAGTACTTC | 12 | . | TRBJ2-7 | . | TRBV6-2/TRBV6-3
CASSSAGRGNEQFF | TGTGCCAGCAGTTCAGCGGGACGCGGCAATGAGCAGTTCTTC | 14 | TRBD2 | TRBJ2-1 | few | TRBV6-2/TRBV6-3
CASSWTGNTGELFF | TGTGCCAGCAGCTGGACAGGGAACACCGGGGAGCTGTTTTTT | 14 | TRBD1 | TRBJ2-2 | many | TRBV7-9
CASSTSPGAPDTQYF | TGTGCCAGCAGTACGAGCCCAGGGGCCCCAGATACGCAGTATTTT | 15 | . | TRBJ2-3 | . | TRBV27
CASSDGTGARMAFF | TGTGCCAGCAGTGATGGGACAGGGGCTAGGATGGCTTTCTTT | 14 | TRBD1 | TRBJ1-1 | few | TRBV6-1
CASSPLGTEAFF | TGTGCCAGCTCACCATTGGGTACTGAAGCTTTCTTT | 12 | . | TRBJ1-1 | . | TRBV18
CASTTSGREHNEQFF | TGTGCCAGCACAACTAGCGGGAGAGAGCACAATGAGCAGTTCTTC | 15 | TRBD2 | TRBJ2-1 | medium-sized | TRBV4-2
CASSLVLTQYF | TGCGCCAGCAGCTTGGTTCTTACGCAGTATTTT | 11 | . | TRBJ2-3 | few | TRBV5-1
CASSSDRRYTF | TGTGCCAGCAGCTCTGACAGGCGCTACACCTTC | 11 | . | TRBJ1-2 | . | TRBV13
CASDGSSWYNGYTF | TGTGCGAGCGATGGCAGTTCCTGGTACAATGGCTACACCTTC | 14 | . | TRBJ1-2 | . | TRBV28
CASSSGGAYNEQFF | TGTGCCAGCAGTTCTGGGGGGGCCTACAATGAGCAGTTCTTC | 14 | TRBD2 | TRBJ2-1 | . | TRBV28
CASSQIGLGGTDTQYF | TGCGCCAGCAGCCAAATCGGACTAGGCGGGACAGATACGCAGTATTTT | 16 | TRBD2 | TRBJ2-3 | many | TRBV4-1
CATSGQPNQPQHF | TGTGCCACCAGTGGCCAGCCAAATCAGCCCCAGCATTTT | 13 | . | TRBJ1-5 | many | TRBV24-1
CASSPLGLGYNEQFF | TGTGCCAGCAGCCCTCTAGGACTAGGGTACAATGAGCAGTTCTTC | 15 | TRBD2 | TRBJ2-1 | few | TRBV6-2/TRBV6-3
CALREGLGEQFF | TGTGCCCTCCGGGAGGGGCTCGGTGAGCAGTTCTTC | 12 | TRBD2 | TRBJ2-1 | . | TRBV30
CASSPFQGYGELFF | TGTGCCAGCAGCCCCTTCCAGGGGTACGGGGAGCTGTTTTTT | 14 | . | TRBJ2-2 | . | TRBV7-8